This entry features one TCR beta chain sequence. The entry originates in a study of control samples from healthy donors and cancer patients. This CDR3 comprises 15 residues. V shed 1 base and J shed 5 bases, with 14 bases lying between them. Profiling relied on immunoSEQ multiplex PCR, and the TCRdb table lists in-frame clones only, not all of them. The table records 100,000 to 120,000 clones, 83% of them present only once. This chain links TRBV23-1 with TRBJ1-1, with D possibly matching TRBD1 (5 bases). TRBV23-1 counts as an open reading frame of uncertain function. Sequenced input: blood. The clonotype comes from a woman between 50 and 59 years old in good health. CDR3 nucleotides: TGCGCCAGCAGTCAATTGAAGGGGCTAAGGACTGAAGCTTTCTTT. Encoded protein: CASSQLKGLRTEAFF.